This TCR beta chain was obtained from a study of shared clonotypes between healthy human individuals (dated by TCRdb to the early 2020s). At the level of the whole study: The cohort comprised two women and three men aged 18 to 49 years. To estimate repertoire size and how much clonotypes are shared between individuals, the study performed deep sequencing of blood TCR repertoires from about five healthy adults. To increase sequencing depth and limit assay-specific biases, TCR repertoire library preparation and sequencing were carried out by different laboratories using diverse techniques. For each donor, CD4 naive and CD4 memory were each given three plates, CD8 naive was given two plates, and CD8 memory was given one plate. Between about 0.94 and 8.9 billion PBMCs per donor were obtained by leukapheresis. The investigation overall reported the following: About 5% of naive CD4, more than 3% of naive CD8, about 2.1% of memory CD4, and less than 0.45% of memory CD8 clonotypes were shared across four donors. Compared with non-shared clonotypes, the clonotypes found in all four sorted-subset donors had higher generation probabilities. The genetic and exposure-history diversity represented was limited by the small number of donors. Incomplete sequencing was indicated by rarefaction of sorted-subset datasets, despite the large sequencing depth. Larger estimated clonotype richness was generally found for naive subsets than for memory subsets. Pairwise subsampling led to the expectation that sequencing depth would affect the degree of clonotype sharing among donors. Sampling was restricted to blood, and TCR repertoires in tissue are likely to differ from TCR repertoires in blood.

CD8 naive samples were obtained by positive selection for CCR7 among CD45RO-negative cells, yielding a CD45RA+CCR7+ population from which TemRA cells were excluded. Healthy HIV-negative adults with no recently reported acute infections or vaccinations were included as donors. Only Caucasian adults living in Nashville, Tennessee, USA were represented among the donors. Blood was obtained by leukapheresis, after which PBMCs were separated by Ficoll-Histopaque density gradient centrifugation and cryopreserved in liquid nitrogen vapor phase. Analytical flow cytometry was used to check the purity and quantity of each magnetically sorted T cell population. Each sorted fraction had its genomic DNA isolated and then quantified by UV absorbance on a Nanodrop 2000c. To note about this clone: What antigen it recognizes has not been identified. No base quality information exists; no much larger clone differs at one position.

Using the deep immunoSEQ assay, TCR CDR3 regions were amplified from genomic DNA by multiplex PCR. Extracted genomic DNA from each cell subset was distributed evenly across all wells of several immunoSEQ 96-well plates, and each plate was treated as a replicate. Each replicate PCR for sorted subsets received roughly 200 ng genomic DNA, equal to tens of thousands of T cell genomes. The purified libraries were quantified using a Qubit 3.0 fluorometer, sized with a Bioanalyzer 2100, and then quantified again using the KAPA Library Quantification kit. Every immunoSEQ 96-well plate was sequenced on a separate single-read 150-cycle Illumina NextSeq 550 flow cell. As for how the authors treated the data: Because the immunoSEQ output held only junctional sequences and lacked quality scores, the filtering could not match the filtering applied to full-length reads. To assign V/J genes and CDR3, sequences were annotated using PyIR, a Python wrapper for IgBLAST v1.9, with IMGT germline references. Any read was removed if the V/J assignment was weak (E-value above 1e-6), the CDR3 was missing, or the read contained stop codons, out-of-frame junctions, or ambiguous translated residues. A V3J clonotype was defined by an identical inferred V gene, J gene, and CDR3 amino acid sequence. To compute the percentage overlap between repertoires, the number of shared unique clonotypes was divided by the size of the smaller repertoire. Richness of each repertoire was evaluated using RTK rarefaction, the Chao1 estimator, and Recon v2.1 estimates of unobserved clonotypes. OLGA was used to compute generation probabilities for all TCRbeta clonotypes that the gDNA method yielded from a handful of donors. TCRdb re-hosts the immuneACCESS table, in-frame sequences only. Its copies lack some clones; in the studies checked, an unresolved V gene accounts for under half of them, and the cause for the rest is not known. The V and J calls and clone size were taken over from that table, and D and trimming were inferred from the DNA. This sample gives 750,000 to 1,000,000 clones in total; 90% to 95% of them show up just once. In total, the top ten clones hold 20% to 30% of the sample.

The junction carries 15 bases between V and J, which are trimmed by 4 bases and 3 bases respectively. Sequences MDHEN (CDR1) and SYDVKM (CDR2) are obtained from the germline V gene. The CDR3 covers 16 residues, taking in both the cysteine and the phenylalanine. Solely the CDR3 DNA is kept, with 48 bases framed from the first base. The V gene is TRBV28 and the J gene is TRBJ1-4, with no confident D gene call. Sequencing used naive CD8+ T cells sorted from blood. The cell subset or site label, read with the paper, signifies: CD45RA+CCR7+. This TCR derives from a man aged 25-40 years in good health. CDR3 loop: CASSSLTLAANEKLFF. The bases are TGTGCCAGCAGTTCACTAACGCTAGCCGCTAATGAAAAACTGTTTTTT.